This T cell receptor beta chain originates from a study of blood T cell repertoires in COVID-19. Across the study: The samples span acute and convalescent COVID-19 from the United States, Italy and Spain. T cells, B-cell-depleted T cells, or PBMCs provided the cDNA or gDNA that served as material.

Membership in each cohort depended on participant-reported clinical history. Before being deemed recovered, Cohort 3 donors had two negative PCRs, clearance, or symptom resolution. Trimming pared 2 bases from V and 4 bases from J, leaving 6 bases between. The V gene's germline CDR1 is SQVTM and CDR2 ANQGSEA. CDR3 length: 12 residues. Only in-frame clones appear in the TCRdb table, and some are missing; sequencing was by immunoSEQ multiplex PCR. The table has about 370,000 clones, 80% to 90% seen once; the top ten hold about 1%. This receptor was taken from a man between 18 and 35 years old who had recovered from COVID-19. Material: PBMCs or T cells enriched from blood (not recorded which). The rearrangement joins TRBV29-1 to TRBJ2-1; D remains ambiguous. CDR3 in DNA: TGCAGCGTTGAAAGCATATACAATGAGCAGTTCTTC. Translating gives CSVESIYNEQFF.